These T cell receptor beta chains were read from a single sample in a study of vaccination effects on CD4 cells after COVID-19. TCRdb keeps only in-frame clones here, not all; method: immunoSEQ multiplex PCR. The sample has tens of thousands of clones, about 74% seen once. No antigen has been identified for these receptors. Here the sequenced sample was CD4+ T cells from PBMCs cultured with HCoV-229E spike peptides, taken after COVID-19 vaccination. Receptors originate from a human donor who received a COVID-19 vaccine. CDR3s include the opening cysteine and the closing phenylalanine or tryptophan. A D gene is named only where the DNA matches it firmly. A row's size may be missing; if present it is once, few, many or a size class.

cdr3_nt,cdr3_aa,j_call,clone_size,d_call,v_call
TGTGCCACCAGTGGAGGGGGGGCGCCGAGTCAGCCCCAGCATTTT,CATSGGGAPSQPQHF,TRBJ1-5,NA,NA,TRBV24-1
TGTGCCAGCAGGATCTGGAATGAAAAACTGTTTTTT,CASRIWNEKLFF,TRBJ1-4,NA,NA,TRBV6-5
TGTGCCAGCAGTACCGGGACAAGTAATCAGCCCCAGCATTTT,CASSTGTSNQPQHF,TRBJ1-5,NA,NA,TRBV6-2/TRBV6-3
TGCGCCAGCAGTGAGAGGGGCCGGAGGAAGGACTATGGCTACACCTTC,CASSERGRRKDYGYTF,TRBJ1-2,NA,NA,TRBV10-2
TGTGCCAGCAGCGACGGACTAGCGGGGGGGAGTCTAGCCAAAAACATTCAGTACTTC,CASSDGLAGGSLAKNIQYF,TRBJ2-4,NA,TRBD2,TRBV5-4
TGTGCCAGCAGCCAACTGGGAGTACTCGCTGAAGCTTTCTTT,CASSQLGVLAEAFF,TRBJ1-1,NA,NA,TRBV3-1/TRBV3-2
TGTGCCAGCAGCCTAAGGGGTGGGCAGTACAATGAGCAGTTCTTC,CASSLRGGQYNEQFF,TRBJ2-1,NA,NA,TRBV9
TGTGCCAGCAGTAACGGGGGTGGGGGCAATCAGCCCCAGCATTTT,CASSNGGGGNQPQHF,TRBJ1-5,NA,NA,TRBV6-2/TRBV6-3
TGCAGTGCTAGTCTTCTCGTTACGCTCAATAATTCACCCCTCCACTTT,CSASLLVTLNNSPLHF,TRBJ1-6,NA,NA,TRBV20-1
TGTGCCAGCAGCTCGCGGGACAGGGTGTACAATGAGCAGTTCTTC,CASSSRDRVYNEQFF,TRBJ2-1,NA,TRBD1,TRBV7-2
TGCGCCAGCAGCTCGCCAGCGGGGGATCCAGATACGCAGTATTTT,CASSSPAGDPDTQYF,TRBJ2-3,few,TRBD2,TRBV5-1
TGTGCCAGCAGAAGAGCTAGCGGGTATACGCAGTATTTT,CASRRASGYTQYF,TRBJ2-3,once,TRBD2,TRBV12-3/TRBV12-4
TGTGCTAGTGCCTCGGGACTCACCTCTGGGGCCAACGTCCTGACTTTC,CASASGLTSGANVLTF,TRBJ2-6,NA,NA,TRBV12-5
TGTGCCAGCAGCCACCTCGGTCCTCCCGGGGAGACCCAGTACTTC,CASSHLGPPGETQYF,TRBJ2-5,once,NA,TRBV3-1/TRBV3-2
TGTGCCACCAGTGATGCGATCGGAAACACCATATATTTT,CATSDAIGNTIYF,TRBJ1-3,NA,NA,TRBV24-1
TGTGCCAGCAGTCTTTGGGGGAGGGGAGATACGCAGTATTTT,CASSLWGRGDTQYF,TRBJ2-3,NA,TRBD2,TRBV25-1
TGTGCCAGCAGCTTCGACCGAAGCTCCTACAATGAGCAGTTCTTC,CASSFDRSSYNEQFF,TRBJ2-1,NA,NA,TRBV7-3
TGTGCCAGCTCACCTGGGACTCTGGAGACCCAGTACTTC,CASSPGTLETQYF,TRBJ2-5,NA,NA,TRBV18
TGTGCCTGGAGTGTGTCGCACACAGATACGCAGTATTTT,CAWSVSHTDTQYF,TRBJ2-3,NA,NA,TRBV30
TGTGCCAGCAGTGACTATGGCTACACCTTC,CASSDYGYTF,TRBJ1-2,once,NA,TRBV6-2/TRBV6-3
TGTGCCAGCAGTTATTTAGGCCAGGGGCGGGAGACCCAGTACTTC,CASSYLGQGRETQYF,TRBJ2-5,NA,NA,TRBV6-2/TRBV6-3
TGCGCCAGCAGCCAAGACGGCGGTCAGGGGTATCAGCCCCAGCATTTT,CASSQDGGQGYQPQHF,TRBJ1-5,NA,NA,TRBV4-1
TGTGCCAGCAGCGCAGGCCTCCAAGAGACCCAGTACTTC,CASSAGLQETQYF,TRBJ2-5,NA,NA,TRBV11-3
TGTGCCAGCAGCCTAAGGGGGATCACTGAAGCTTTCTTT,CASSLRGITEAFF,TRBJ1-1,NA,NA,TRBV14
TGTGCCAGCAGCTTCCAGGGAGTTAGAGAGACCCAGTACTTC,CASSFQGVRETQYF,TRBJ2-5,NA,NA,TRBV7-9
TGTGCCAGCAGCCAAGGGGTGGGACAGGGAGCTGGAAACACCATATATTTT,CASSQGVGQGAGNTIYF,TRBJ1-3,NA,TRBD1,TRBV4-2
TGTGCCATTTCCAGGGGATCTAATGAAAAACTGTTTTTT,CAISRGSNEKLFF,TRBJ1-4,once,NA,TRBV6-5
TGTGCCAGCACCTACCTAAAGGGGGGCGATGGCTACACCTTC,CASTYLKGGDGYTF,TRBJ1-2,NA,NA,TRBV2
TGCAGCGCCATGGGAGACTTTATGAACACTGAAGCTTTCTTT,CSAMGDFMNTEAFF,TRBJ1-1,NA,NA,TRBV29-1
TGCAGCGTTGGGGAGGTCAATTCACCCCTCCACTTT,CSVGEVNSPLHF,TRBJ1-6,NA,NA,TRBV29-1
TGTGCCAGTATGGCAACAGGGCCCTCCGGGGAGCTGTTTTTT,CASMATGPSGELFF,TRBJ2-2,NA,NA,TRBV19
TGCGCCAGCAGCCAAGCTAGTTTTGGGGCCAACGTCCTGACTTTC,CASSQASFGANVLTF,TRBJ2-6,once,NA,TRBV4-1
TGTGCCAGCAGCTTAGTGGTAGCGGGGGGGGAGCAGTTCTTC,CASSLVVAGGEQFF,TRBJ2-1,NA,TRBD2,TRBV7-2
TGTGCCAGCAGTGACAGGGCGGACACTGAAGCTTTCTTT,CASSDRADTEAFF,TRBJ1-1,few,NA,TRBV6-1
TGTGCCAGCTCACCACAGGGCGGCGGCAATGAGCAGTTCTTC,CASSPQGGGNEQFF,TRBJ2-1,NA,NA,TRBV18
TGCGCCAGCAGCTTTACGGGGGGGGAGGAGACCCAGTACTTC,CASSFTGGEETQYF,TRBJ2-5,NA,TRBD2,TRBV5-1
TGCGCCAGCAGCCCGGGGCGGGGCGGCCCTAATGAAAAACTGTTTTTT,CASSPGRGGPNEKLFF,TRBJ1-4,NA,NA,TRBV5-1
TGTGCCAGCAGTTCACAGGGGGTGGATTCACCCCTCCACTTT,CASSSQGVDSPLHF,TRBJ1-6,NA,TRBD1,TRBV5-4
TGTGCCAGCAGCCGAGGGGCGACAGCGGGGGAAAAACTGTTTTTT,CASSRGATAGEKLFF,TRBJ1-4,few,NA,TRBV7-9
TGTGCCACCAGTCGGGGACAGGGGACCTATGGCTACACCTTC,CATSRGQGTYGYTF,TRBJ1-2,NA,TRBD1,TRBV24-1
TGTGCCAGCAGATACCAGACTTTCGAGGACACCGGGGAGCTGTTTTTT,CASRYQTFEDTGELFF,TRBJ2-2,NA,NA,TRBV6-5
TGTGCCAGCAGCCGTATCGGTGGGACACCGACAGATACGCAGTATTTT,CASSRIGGTPTDTQYF,TRBJ2-3,NA,NA,TRBV7-2
TGTGCCAGCAGCCTAGCCGGGGTTAGAGCTTTCTTT,CASSLAGVRAFF,TRBJ1-1,few,NA,TRBV6-5
TGCGCCAGCAGCCGTACACAGGCAGGGGCTCCCGATAATTCACCCCTCCACTTT,CASSRTQAGAPDNSPLHF,TRBJ1-6,NA,NA,TRBV4-3
TGTGCCTGGAGTCCAAGCCGGACTAGCCTGGGAGGCTACAATGAGCAGTTCTTC,CAWSPSRTSLGGYNEQFF,TRBJ2-1,NA,TRBD2,TRBV30
TGCGCCAGCAGCCCCAATGGGGACGGCGACAAGTTCTTC,CASSPNGDGDKFF,TRBJ2-1,NA,NA,TRBV4-1
TGTGCCAGCAGTTTCTCCGGGAGCCTTAACTATGGCTACACCTTC,CASSFSGSLNYGYTF,TRBJ1-2,NA,NA,TRBV6-5
TGCGCCAGCAGCTTGGCCTTAGCGGCGGTGAACACAGATACGCAGTATTTT,CASSLALAAVNTDTQYF,TRBJ2-3,NA,NA,TRBV5-1
TGTGCCAGCAGTTCCGGGACTAGCCTTCTTAAGCAGTTCTTC,CASSSGTSLLKQFF,TRBJ2-1,NA,TRBD2,TRBV28
TGTGCCAGCAGTTACTCGGGGGGACGGGCGGATACGCAGTATTTT,CASSYSGGRADTQYF,TRBJ2-3,NA,NA,TRBV6-6
TGTGCCAGTAGTAAGGTGGGTTTGGGGAACACTGAAGCTTTCTTT,CASSKVGLGNTEAFF,TRBJ1-1,NA,NA,TRBV19
TGTGCCAGCAGTTTTACAGGTGACGAAAAACTGTTTTTT,CASSFTGDEKLFF,TRBJ1-4,NA,NA,TRBV28
TGTGCCAGCAGTTACCAGACAGGGATGAACACTGAAGCTTTCTTT,CASSYQTGMNTEAFF,TRBJ1-1,NA,TRBD1,TRBV6-5
TGCAGTGCTAGTAGCGGGGCGGAGGAAAAACTGTTTTTT,CSASSGAEEKLFF,TRBJ1-4,few,NA,TRBV20-1
TGTGCCAGCAGTCCAGCCCGGACAGCCATCCCTTCACCCCTCCACTTT,CASSPARTAIPSPLHF,TRBJ1-6,NA,NA,TRBV28
TGTGCCAGCAGTTGGGGTAGTTATGGCTACACCTTC,CASSWGSYGYTF,TRBJ1-2,NA,NA,TRBV12-3/TRBV12-4
TGTGCCAGCAGCGGAGAAGGGCTCGGGCAGGAAGCTTTCTTT,CASSGEGLGQEAFF,TRBJ1-1,NA,NA,TRBV9
TGTGCCAGCAGCGTAGGTACTTCTGGAAACACCATATATTTT,CASSVGTSGNTIYF,TRBJ1-3,NA,NA,TRBV9
TGCGCCAGCAGCTTACCAGGGGGGGGTTACAATGAGCAGTTCTTC,CASSLPGGGYNEQFF,TRBJ2-1,NA,NA,TRBV5-1
TGCGCCAGCAGCCAAGGGAGAAACTATGGCTACACCTTC,CASSQGRNYGYTF,TRBJ1-2,NA,NA,TRBV4-1